Each of the 14 T cell receptor beta chains below was sequenced from the same sample in a study of control samples from healthy donors and cancer patients. This table comes from immunoSEQ multiplex PCR, and its TCRdb copy is limited to in-frame clones, with some not included. The data show some 410,000 clones, approximately 92% seen once. The material sequenced was PBMCs. The receptor set was obtained from a man aged 40-55 years with head and neck cancer.

The chain uses TRBV19 and TRBJ2-5; 9 nucleotides align to TRBD1. Germline V lookup: CDR1 LNHDA, CDR2 SQIVND (reference sequence). CDR3 length equals 15 residues. V shed 2 bases and J 4 bases; nucleotides not matched to a gene: 5. The CDR3 spells CASSITLTGGETQYF. CDR3 nucleotide sequence: TGTGCCAGTAGTATAACCCTGACAGGGGGAGAGACCCAGTACTTC.

The V and J genes are TRBV7-3 and TRBJ2-7; TRBD1 aligns across 10 bases. The germline gives CDR1 SGHTA, CDR2 FQGTGA. The CDR3 consists of 15 residues. Trimming took 3 bases from V and 5 from J; bases not matched to a gene: 7. Written as DNA, the CDR3 is TGTGCCAGCAGCTTGTCCCGGGACAGGGGCAACGAGCAGTACTTC. Translated: CASSLSRDRGNEQYF. Full variable domain (rest looked up from reference TRBV7-3 and TRBJ2-7): GAGVSQTPSNKVTEKGKYVELRCDPISGHTALYWYRQSLGQGPEFLIYFQGTGAADDSGLPNDRFFAVRPEGSVSTLKIQRTERGDSAVYLCASSLSRDRGNEQYFGPGTRLTVT.

CDR3 in DNA: TGTGCCAGCAGCTTTCTTAGACAGGCGGATGAGCAGTTCTTC. This codes for CASSFLRQADEQFF. The chain uses TRBV11-2 and TRBJ2-1, with D possibly TRBD1 on 6 matching bases. V shed 3 bases and J shed 8 bases, with 14 bases lying between them. Germline V CDR1 and CDR2: SGHAT, FQNNGV. The CDR3 sequence is 14 residues long.

This chain joins TRBV5-5 and TRBJ1-1; D is uncertain. There are 11 residues in the CDR3. The V gene's germline CDR1 is SGHKS and CDR2 YYEKEE (reference sequence). V dropped 1 base and J dropped 4 bases, with 2 bases sitting between them. CDR3 sequence reads: CASSLFTEAFF. The CDR3 nucleotides read TGTGCCAGCAGCTTGTTCACTGAAGCTTTCTTT. Filled out from reference TRBV5-5 and TRBJ1-1, the complete variable domain reads DAGVTQSPTHLIKTRGQQVTLRCSPISGHKSVSWYQQVLGQGPQFIFQYYEKEERGRGNFPDRFSARQFPNYSSELNVNALLLGDSALYLCASSLFTEAFFGQGTRLTVV.

The J gene is TRBJ2-7, the V gene TRBV28, with D hard to call. CDR1 and CDR2 (germline): MDHEN, SYDVKM. CDR3 length: 15 residues. V shed 9 bases and J shed 0 bases, with 18 bases lying between them. The chain's CDR3 is CASAVGRANSYEQYF. The CDR3 region has the DNA TGTGCCAGTGCCGTCGGTCGGGCAAACTCCTACGAGCAGTACTTC.

This chain joins TRBV11-3 and TRBJ2-5, with D possibly matching TRBD1 (6 bases). The CDR3 length is 13 residues. Trimming removed 4 bases at V and 5 bases at J, with 11 bases between. Per the germline V gene, CDR1 is SGHNT and CDR2 is YENEEA. Here the CDR3 reads CASSSEQGETQYF. In DNA form, the CDR3 reads TGTGCCAGCAGCTCTGAGCAGGGGGAGACCCAGTACTTC.

The genes are TRBV30 and TRBJ1-6; D unclear. CDR3 length: 13 amino acids. The ends were cut back, 3 bases at V and 9 bases at J, with 12 bases in the middle. Germline V gene data show CDR1 as GTSNPN and CDR2 as SVGIG (reference sequence). CDR3 protein: CAWRGSEFSPLHF. Written as DNA, the CDR3 is TGTGCCTGGAGGGGATCGGAGTTTTCACCCCTCCACTTT.

This clone was seen a handful of times. The V gene is TRBV5-4, the J gene TRBJ1-2; D remains unclear. Trimming shortened V by 2 bases and J by 0 bases, and 14 bases separated the two germline ends. Per germline, CDR1 SGHNT and CDR2 YYREEE (reference sequence). The CDR3 is 16 residues long. The CDR3 DNA reads as TGTGCCAGCAGCTTTCCCCCGGGCCCCTCTAACTATGGCTACACCTTC. Translating it yields CASSFPPGPSNYGYTF.

The chain uses TRBV19 and TRBJ1-5; D may be TRBD1 (5 bases). Per germline, CDR1 LNHDA and CDR2 SQIVND (reference sequence). With 1 base removed from V and 11 bases from J, the gap between germline ends came to 18 bases. The CDR3 has 15 residues. The CDR3 bases are TGTGCCAGTAGTATAGGAGGGGCTAGGGTTAAAGCCCAGCATTTT. This codes for CASSIGGARVKAQHF.

CDR3 in DNA: TGCGCCAGCAGTGAGTCGTTAGGTGACGAGCAGTACTTC. The encoded protein is CASSESLGDEQYF. V gene TRBV10-1 combines with J gene TRBJ2-7; D is unclear. Germline CDR1 and CDR2: WNHNN and SYGVQD (reference sequence). This CDR3 region has 13 residues. Trimming took off 0 bases at V and 5 bases at J, with 8 bases between the two ends.

The rearrangement uses TRBV27 and TRBJ2-3; possible D gene TRBD2, 6 bases. The germline gives CDR1 MNHEY, CDR2 SMNVEV (reference sequence). V was trimmed by 7 bases and J by 0 bases, leaving 17 bases between them. This CDR3 region has 16 residues. The CDR3 bases are TGTGCCAGCAAGGGCGGGATGTCCCTAAGCACAGATACGCAGTATTTT. It encodes CASKGGMSLSTDTQYF.

The V gene is TRBV7-9, the J gene TRBJ2-1; the match to TRBD2 covers 10 bases. This CDR3 is built from 16 residues. Germline V lookup: CDR1 SEHNR, CDR2 FQNEAQ (reference sequence). After removal of 4 bases from V and 5 bases from J, the junction contained 8 bases not matched to a gene. CDR3 region: CASSSGGTSADNEQFF. For the CDR3, the DNA is TGTGCCAGCAGCTCGGGCGGGACTAGCGCGGACAATGAGCAGTTCTTC. The whole variable domain, remainder taken from reference TRBV7-9 and TRBJ2-1, is DTGVSQNPRHKITKRGQNVTFRCDPISEHNRLYWYRQTLGQGPEFLTYFQNEAQLEKSRLLSDRFSAERPKGSFSTLEIQRTEQGDSAMYLCASSSGGTSADNEQFFGPGTRLTVL.

The genes are TRBV6-5 and TRBJ1-1; 7 nucleotides line up with TRBD1. V dropped 6 bases and J dropped 5; count of bases not matched to a gene: 6. Per germline, CDR1 MNHEY and CDR2 SVGAGI. The CDR3 has 13 amino acids. CDR3 in DNA: TGTGCCAGCAGACTTGACAGGGAAACTGAAGCTTTCTTT. Its translation is CASRLDRETEAFF.

The chain uses TRBV15 and TRBJ1-3, with 9 bases fitting TRBD1. The germline CDR1 and CDR2 sequences are LNHNV and YYDKDF (reference sequence). Trimming took 1 base from V and 0 from J; bases not matched to a gene: 10. The CDR3 totals 19 residues. The CDR3 here is CATSRGDRVPTNSGNTIYF. In DNA, the CDR3 is TGTGCCACCAGCAGAGGGGACAGGGTCCCTACGAACTCTGGAAACACCATATATTTT. The whole variable domain, remainder taken from reference TRBV15 and TRBJ1-3, is DAMVIQNPRYQVTQFGKPVTLSCSQTLNHNVMYWYQQKSSQAPKLLFHYYDKDFNNEADTPDNFQSRRPNTSFCFLDIRSPGLGDTAMYLCATSRGDRVPTNSGNTIYFGEGSWLTVV.